The 31 T cell receptor beta chains presented below share a single source sample, sequenced in a study of shared clonotypes between healthy human individuals. The table came from immunoSEQ multiplex PCR; TCRdb's copy has only in-frame clones and leaves some out. The data contain 600,000 to 750,000 clones, roughly 87% of them singletons. The sample taken for sequencing was memory CD8+ T cells from PBMCs. Subset denoted: CD45RO+ cells pooled with CCR7-negative TemRA cells. These receptors all come from a man between 18 and 35 years old in good health. Some clones in this sample may be carry-over from other donors' samples.

The gene calls are TRBV6-5 and TRBJ2-7; TRBD2 is a possible D gene (5 bases). CDR1 is MNHEY and CDR2 is SVGAGI in the germline V gene. V dropped 6 bases and J dropped 2 bases, with 14 bases sitting between them. This CDR3 comprises 14 residues. The CDR3 DNA is TGTGCCAGCAGGAGGGCGTACGTCACCTACGAGCAGTACTTC. Translated: CASRRAYVTYEQYF.

J is TRBJ2-7 and V is TRBV29-1; D may be TRBD2 (6 bases). V was clipped by 3 bases and J by 2 bases, with 11 bases between them. Germline CDR1 reads SQVTM; CDR2 reads ANQGSEA. This CDR3 spans 13 amino acids. In DNA, the CDR3 is TGCAGCGTTGAGGGACTGAGCACCTACGAGCAGTACTTC. It codes for CSVEGLSTYEQYF.

The chain uses TRBV19 and TRBJ2-3, with D perhaps matching TRBD2 (5 bases). Trimming cost V 3 bases and J 3 bases, with 7 bases left between them. The CDR3 has 13 amino acids. CDR1 LNHDA and CDR2 SQIVND come from the germline V gene (reference sequence). The CDR3 protein is CASSIRRTDTQYF. The CDR3 region has the DNA TGTGCCAGTAGTATTCGGAGGACAGATACGCAGTATTTT.

The V call is TRBV19, the J call TRBJ2-7; no clear D. CDR3 length: 13 amino acids. The germline V gene encodes CDR1 LNHDA and CDR2 SQIVND (reference sequence). Deletions cut 5 bases from V and 3 bases from J, with 11 bases between. DNA of the CDR3: TGTGCCAGTAGTTATACAGTGAGCTACGAGCAGTACTTC. Encoded protein: CASSYTVSYEQYF.

A single count supports this clone. The gene calls are TRBV28 and TRBJ2-1; no definite D call. Germline CDR1 is MDHEN and CDR2 is SYDVKM. Trimming took 6 bases from V and 4 from J, leaving 10 bases between them. CDR3 length equals 13 residues. The CDR3: CASRDHFYNEQFF. CDR3 bases: TGTGCCAGCAGGGACCATTTTTACAATGAGCAGTTCTTC.

The chain's CDR3 is CASSFRGPSPGELFF. The CDR3 nucleotides read TGTGCCAGCAGCTTCAGGGGCCCCTCTCCCGGGGAGCTGTTTTTT. The chain combines TRBV13 with TRBJ2-2; TRBD1 might be the D (6 bases). CDR3 size: 15 residues. V gave up 3 bases and J gave up 6 bases, with 14 bases separating them. Germline CDR1 is PRHDT and CDR2 is FYEKMQ (reference sequence). The whole variable domain, remainder taken from reference TRBV13 and TRBJ2-2, is AAGVIQSPRHLIKEKRETATLKCYPIPRHDTVYWYQQGPGQDPQFLISFYEKMQSDKGSIPDRFSAQQFSDYHSELNMSSLELGDSALYFCASSFRGPSPGELFFGEGSRLTVL.

The rearrangement joins TRBV4-3 to TRBJ2-1; the match to TRBD2 covers 7 bases. Per germline, CDR1 LGHNA and CDR2 YSLEER. CDR3 length: 15 amino acids. The V gene end was trimmed by 1 base and the J gene end by 8 bases; junction bases not matched to a gene: 8. The CDR3, as DNA: TGCGCCAGCAGCCAAGTCTCGGGGGAGGGCCATGAGCAGTTCTTC. Protein: CASSQVSGEGHEQFF.

The chain carries TRBV7-6 and TRBJ1-5; tentative D call: TRBD1 (6 bases). The CDR3 length is 14 residues. CDR1 is SGHVS and CDR2 is FNYEAQ in the germline V gene. V dropped 5 bases and J dropped 4 bases, with 12 bases sitting between them. CDR3 region: CASSDRTGNQPQHF. CDR3 nucleotide sequence: TGTGCCAGCAGCGACCGTACAGGGAATCAGCCCCAGCATTTT. The complete variable domain, with remaining parts taken from reference TRBV7-6 and TRBJ1-5, reads GAGVSQSPRYKVTKRGQDVALRCDPISGHVSLYWYRQALGQGPEFLTYFNYEAQQDKSGLPNDRFSAERPEGSISTLTIQRTEQRDSAMYRCASSDRTGNQPQHFGDGTRLSIL.

The J gene is TRBJ2-5, the V gene TRBV7-9; tentatively, D is TRBD2 (5 bases). Trimming cost V 0 bases and J 2 bases, with 7 bases left between them. In germline, CDR1 is SEHNR, CDR2 FQNEAQ (reference sequence). The length of the CDR3 is 14 residues. DNA of the CDR3: TGTGCCAGCAGCTTAGCTCCGGGACAAGAGACCCAGTACTTC. Its protein product is CASSLAPGQETQYF.

This chain uses TRBV2 with TRBJ2-3; 8 positions match TRBD1. V dropped 8 bases and J dropped 0; count of bases not matched to a gene: 7. The length of the CDR3 is 15 residues. Germline V gene data show CDR1 as SNHLY and CDR2 as FYNNEI. CDR3 coding DNA: TGTGCCAGCCGCGCCGGACAGGGAAGCACAGATACGCAGTATTTT. Its protein is CASRAGQGSTDTQYF.

V gene TRBV19 combines with J gene TRBJ2-2, with D tentatively TRBD1 (6 bases). V lost 1 base and J 6 bases, leaving 9 bases between the germline ends. CDR1 LNHDA and CDR2 SQIVND come from the germline V gene (reference sequence). This CDR3 comprises 14 residues. CDR3 sequence: CASSIGGQPGELFF. In DNA, the CDR3 is TGTGCCAGTAGTATAGGCGGACAGCCCGGGGAGCTGTTTTTT.

CDR3 loop: CAGTNTGELFF. CDR3 DNA: TGTGCCGGTACCAACACCGGGGAGCTGTTTTTT. The rearrangement uses TRBV6-5 and TRBJ2-2; D gene ambiguous. Germline CDR1 MNHEY, CDR2 SVGAGI. Trimming took off 11 bases at V and 2 bases at J, with 6 bases between the two ends. The CDR3 is 11 residues long.

This clone was seen a single time. The chain couples TRBV29-1 to TRBJ2-7, with TRBD2 as a possible D gene (7 bases). The V end was cut by 7 bases, the J end by 2 bases, with 15 bases between. Per germline, CDR1 SQVTM and CDR2 ANQGSEA. The CDR3 extends over 13 amino acids. For the CDR3, the DNA is TGCAGCGCGAGGGGGGGGGATACCTACGAGCAGTACTTC. Its translation: CSARGGDTYEQYF.

The chain employs TRBV9 and TRBJ2-3; TRBD1 might be the D (6 bases). Trimming removed 3 bases at V and 1 base at J, with 15 bases between. The CDR3 has 16 amino acids. Germline V gene data show CDR1 as SGDLS and CDR2 as YYNGEE. The DNA for the CDR3 is TGTGCCAGCAGCGAATCCTACAGGGTCGGCACAGATACGCAGTATTTT. Its protein is CASSESYRVGTDTQYF.

The chain links TRBV5-6 to TRBJ2-5; 9 nucleotides agree with TRBD1. The closer fit of TRBJ2-7 to the DNA end suggests the J call may be wrong. The CDR3 runs 15 residues. In germline, CDR1 is SGHDT, CDR2 YYEEEE. The CDR3 region has the DNA TGTGCCAGCAGCTCCATGGGGACAGGGTCCCACGAGCAGTACTTC. This gives the protein CASSSMGTGSHEQYF.

This sequence joins TRBV18 and TRBJ2-3; 10 bases are a match to TRBD1. The CDR3 sequence is 15 residues long. The germline V gene encodes CDR1 KGHSH and CDR2 LQKENI. V shed 6 bases, J shed 4 bases, and the junction held 7 bases outside the gene matches. The CDR3 nucleotides are TGTGCCAGCTCTAATCGACAGGGGGCGGCAGATACGCAGTATTTT. It translates to CASSNRQGAADTQYF.

This chain uses TRBV7-9 with TRBJ2-7; no reliable D call. The CDR3 extends over 14 amino acids. In germline, CDR1 is SEHNR, CDR2 FQNEAQ (reference sequence). V was trimmed by 2 bases and J by 2 bases, leaving 10 bases between them. CDR3 amino acids: CASSLKVSAYEQYF. As DNA, the CDR3 is TGTGCCAGCAGCTTAAAGGTGTCTGCCTACGAGCAGTACTTC.

This chain joins TRBV5-1 and TRBJ2-5, with D uncertain. This CDR3 region has 13 residues. The V gene's germline CDR1 is SGHRS and CDR2 YFSETQ. V was clipped by 0 bases and J by 3 bases, with 6 bases between them. CDR3 amino acids: CASSLVSEETQYF. The CDR3 nucleotides are TGCGCCAGCAGCTTGGTCTCGGAAGAGACCCAGTACTTC.

This clone was seen a single time. The chain links TRBV27 to TRBJ2-2, with 9 bases that match TRBD1. This CDR3 has 15 residues. CDR1 is MNHEY and CDR2 is SMNVEV in the germline V gene (reference sequence). J gave up 5 bases and V 4 bases, and 5 bases lay outside the gene matches. CDR3 sequence (DNA): TGTGCCAGCAGTTCCGACAGGGGGGTGACCGGGGAGCTGTTTTTT. Protein product: CASSSDRGVTGELFF.

The chain uses TRBV2 and TRBJ2-7, with D possibly TRBD2 on 6 matching bases. The germline V and J ends were trimmed by 7 bases and 3 bases, with 16 bases remaining between them. Germline V gene sequence: CDR1 SNHLY, CDR2 FYNNEI. The CDR3 runs to 14 residues. The CDR3 DNA follows: TGTGCCAGCAAGCCCCCCGGGGGAAGCTACGAGCAGTACTTC. Translating gives CASKPPGGSYEQYF.

The chain combines TRBV18 with TRBJ2-6, with 7 bases fitting TRBD1. With 2 bases clipped from V and 2 bases from J, the junction kept 3 bases outside the gene matches. In germline, CDR1 is KGHSH, CDR2 LQKENI. The CDR3 contains 16 residues. CDR3 residues: CASSPVDRAGANVLTF. CDR3 bases: TGTGCCAGCTCACCAGTCGACAGGGCTGGGGCCAACGTCCTGACTTTC.

This chain joins TRBV11-2 and TRBJ1-1, with 8 bases aligning to TRBD1. CDR3 length: 15 residues. V was pared by 5 bases and J by 1 base, with 6 bases of the junction left unmatched. The germline V gene encodes CDR1 SGHAT and CDR2 FQNNGV. The CDR3: CASSKRDRQNTEAFF. CDR3 nucleotides: TGTGCCAGCAGCAAAAGGGACAGGCAGAACACTGAAGCTTTCTTT.

The chain has TRBV5-4 and TRBJ2-7, with D hard to call. The length of the CDR3 is 12 residues. Trimming removed 2 bases at V and 5 bases at J, with 8 bases between. Per germline, CDR1 SGHNT and CDR2 YYREEE (reference sequence). DNA of the CDR3: TGTGCCAGCAGCTTCGCTTACGACGAGCAGTACTTC. It encodes CASSFAYDEQYF.

The genes are TRBV27 and TRBJ2-7; D may be TRBD2 (6 bases). Germline V CDR1 and CDR2: MNHEY, SMNVEV (reference sequence). Between the trimmed V and J ends, which lost 2 bases and 1 base, there was a span of 15 bases. The CDR3 contains 16 residues. The CDR3 nucleotides read TGTGCCAGCAGTTTAAGGCCTAGCGTCGGATCCTACGAGCAGTACTTC. Translating it yields CASSLRPSVGSYEQYF.

The chain combines TRBV7-2 with TRBJ1-5; the D is unclear. Germline CDR1 and CDR2: SGHTA and FQGNSA. Between the trimmed V and J ends, which lost 5 bases and 4 bases, there was a span of 12 bases. CDR3 length: 14 amino acids. This chain's CDR3 is CASSRRADNQPQHF. In DNA, the CDR3 is TGTGCCAGCAGCCGACGGGCAGATAATCAGCCCCAGCATTTT.

The chain combines TRBV7-6 with TRBJ1-4; 10 bases are shared with TRBD1. The CDR3 is 15 residues long. Germline V lookup: CDR1 SGHVS, CDR2 FNYEAQ. V gave up 5 bases and J gave up 5 bases; unmatched junction bases: 5. CDR3 nucleotides: TGTGCCAGCAGCCCACTGGACAGGGGGAATGAAAAACTGTTTTTT. Its protein product is CASSPLDRGNEKLFF. The variable domain in full, completed from reference TRBV7-6 and TRBJ1-4, reads GAGVSQSPRYKVTKRGQDVALRCDPISGHVSLYWYRQALGQGPEFLTYFNYEAQQDKSGLPNDRFSAERPEGSISTLTIQRTEQRDSAMYRCASSPLDRGNEKLFFGSGTQLSVL.

Details on this clone: The sample contains more than one DNA sequence encoding this CDR3. The rearrangement joins TRBV19 to TRBJ2-1; D call uncertain. V dropped 2 bases and J dropped 4 bases, with 0 bases sitting between them. This CDR3 is 11 amino acids long. Germline lookup yields CDR1 LNHDA and CDR2 SQIVND (reference sequence). CDR3 residues: CASSIYNEQFF. The CDR3 DNA is TGTGCCAGTAGTATATACAATGAGCAGTTCTTC.

The rearrangement joins TRBV11-2 to TRBJ2-7, with a tentative D call TRBD2 (6 bases). The CDR3 consists of 16 residues. V was cut by 1 base and J by 4 bases, with 17 bases left in between. Germline loops: CDR1 SGHAT, CDR2 FQNNGV. The CDR3 region has the DNA TGTGCCAGCAGCTTAGTCGTTAGCGGAGCCATTTACGAGCAGTACTTC. Encoded protein: CASSLVVSGAIYEQYF.

The chain combines TRBV27 with TRBJ2-2, with 12 bases that match TRBD2. The trim removed 3 bases at V and 5 bases at J, leaving 10 bases unmatched. Per the germline V gene, CDR1 is MNHEY and CDR2 is SMNVEV (reference sequence). The CDR3 consists of 18 residues. The CDR3 DNA sequence: TGTGCCAGCAGTTTGAGGGCTAGCGGGAGGGTCGAAACCGGGGAGCTGTTTTTT. It is translated as CASSLRASGRVETGELFF.

The rearrangement links TRBV6-6 to TRBJ1-3; the D is unclear. Deletions cut 1 base from V and 4 bases from J, with 14 bases between. Germline CDR1 reads MNHNY; CDR2 reads SVGAGI (reference sequence). The CDR3 sequence is 16 residues long. This chain's CDR3 is CASSYFTGDRGNTIYF. The DNA for the CDR3 is TGTGCCAGCAGTTACTTTACTGGGGATAGAGGAAACACCATATATTTT.

V gene TRBV27 combines with J gene TRBJ1-1; TRBD1 matches 7 bases. Germline values: CDR1 MNHEY, CDR2 SMNVEV (reference sequence). This CDR3 region has 14 residues. V trimming: 1 base; J trimming: 3 bases; junction bases outside the gene matches: 2. The CDR3 region has the DNA TGTGCCAGCAGTTTATATACAGGGGACACTGAAGCTTTCTTT. Protein: CASSLYTGDTEAFF.